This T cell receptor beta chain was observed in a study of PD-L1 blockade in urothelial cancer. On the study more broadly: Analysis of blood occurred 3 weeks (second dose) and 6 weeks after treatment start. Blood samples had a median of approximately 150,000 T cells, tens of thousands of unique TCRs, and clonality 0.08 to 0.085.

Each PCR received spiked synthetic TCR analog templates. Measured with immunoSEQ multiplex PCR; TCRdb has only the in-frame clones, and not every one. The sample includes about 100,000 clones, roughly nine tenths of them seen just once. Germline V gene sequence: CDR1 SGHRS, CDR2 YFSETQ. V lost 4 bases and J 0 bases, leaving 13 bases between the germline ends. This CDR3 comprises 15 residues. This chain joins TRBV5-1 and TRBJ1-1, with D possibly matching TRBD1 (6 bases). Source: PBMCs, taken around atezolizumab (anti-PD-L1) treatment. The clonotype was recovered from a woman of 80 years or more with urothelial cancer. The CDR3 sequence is CASSGTRGLNTEAFF. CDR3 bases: TGCGCCAGCAGCGGGACAAGGGGTCTGAACACTGAAGCTTTCTTT.